Below, 28 T cell receptor beta chains from the same sample are listed, as sequenced in a study of vaccination and CD4 T cells after COVID-19. Noted treatment: roughly 10-day PBMC culture with coronavirus spike peptide pools or control peptides (ViraFEST assay). Sequenced with the Oncomine TCR Beta short-read assay was DNA taken from cultured CD4+ T cells. TCRdb redid the calling of the PCR reads with MiXCR, one entry per CDR3 protein. This sample yields under 9,500 distinct CDR3 sequences, of which under 80% are seen a single time; 34% belongs to the top ten. Their antigens are not known. Sequencing input: CD4+ T cells from blood, cultured in vitro. All receptors derive from a human donor who had recovered from COVID-19.

The CDR3 protein is CASPGTGSGNTIYF. As DNA, the CDR3 is TGTGCCAGTCCCGGGACAGGGTCTGGAAACACCATATATTTT. The chain carries TRBV6-1 and TRBJ1-3, with 9 bases lining up with TRBD1. This CDR3 is 14 amino acids long. The V segment lost 9 bases and the J segment 1 base; nucleotides outside the gene matches: 4. Germline lookup yields CDR1 MNHNS and CDR2 SASEGT.

The V gene is TRBV30, the J gene TRBJ1-1; TRBD1 aligns across 7 bases. The trim removed 2 bases at V and 1 base at J, leaving 4 bases unmatched. The CDR3 spans 14 residues. Germline values: CDR1 GTSNPN, CDR2 SVGIG (reference sequence). This chain's CDR3 is CAWSPRDRNTEAFF. In DNA, the CDR3 is TGTGCCTGGAGTCCGAGGGACAGGAACACTGAAGCTTTCTTT.

The chain joins TRBV7-9 to TRBJ1-2, with D maybe TRBD1 (6 bases). Germline values: CDR1 SEHNR, CDR2 FQNEAQ (reference sequence). The CDR3 is 13 amino acids. Between the trimmed V and J ends, which lost 5 bases and 6 bases, there was a span of 13 bases. The CDR3 sequence is CASSRDTGDGYTF. CDR3 sequence (DNA): TGTGCCAGCAGCCGGGACACGGGAGATGGCTACACCTTC.

The chain couples TRBV29-1 to TRBJ2-1, with 10 bases aligning to TRBD2. J was trimmed by 5 bases and V by 2 bases; bases with no gene match: 6. The germline V gene has CDR1 SQVTM and CDR2 ANQGSEA. CDR3 length equals 15 residues. CDR3 coding DNA: TGCAGCGTTGAAACTAGCGGGGTAACTCACAATGAGCAGTTCTTC. Translating gives CSVETSGVTHNEQFF.

This chain links TRBV6-1 with TRBJ1-3, with 10 bases aligning to TRBD1. The V segment lost 7 bases and the J segment 3 bases; nucleotides outside the gene matches: 9. The CDR3 has 16 residues. Germline CDR1 reads MNHNS; CDR2 reads SASEGT. CDR3 bases: TGTGCCAGCACCGGGACAGGGGCCAGGGGTGGAAACACCATATATTTT. This translates into CASTGTGARGGNTIYF.

There are a few counts of this clonotype. The chain couples TRBV6-1 to TRBJ2-3, with a tentative D call TRBD1 (6 bases). The V end was cut by 5 bases, the J end by 9 bases, with 15 bases between. The CDR3 length is 13 residues. The V gene's germline CDR1 is MNHNS and CDR2 SASEGT. The CDR3 region is CASSRSDSRTQYF. In DNA, the CDR3 is TGTGCCAGCAGTCGATCGGACAGCAGGACGCAGTATTTT.

Here the CDR3 reads CASSLQSAHTDTQYF. In nucleotides, the CDR3 is TGTGCCAGCAGCTTACAAAGTGCACACACAGATACGCAGTATTTT. The chain couples TRBV7-2 to TRBJ2-3; no reliable D call. V was clipped by 2 bases and J by 2 bases, with 11 bases between them. CDR3 length: 15 amino acids. CDR1 is SGHTA, CDR2 FQGNSA, per germline. The variable domain in full, completed from reference TRBV7-2 and TRBJ2-3, reads GAGVSQSPSNKVTEKGKDVELRCDPISGHTALYWYRQSLGQGLEFLIYFQGNSAPDKSGLPSDRFSAERTGGSVSTLTIQRTQQEDSAVYLCASSLQSAHTDTQYFGPGTRLTVL.

The rearrangement joins TRBV29-1 to TRBJ1-2; D is uncertain. Trimming shortened V by 4 bases and J by 2 bases, and 8 bases separated the two germline ends. The CDR3 length is 12 residues. Germline V gene sequence: CDR1 SQVTM, CDR2 ANQGSEA. The CDR3: CSVGNSNYGYTF. DNA for the CDR3: TGCAGCGTTGGTAACAGCAACTATGGCTACACCTTC. The full variable domain, in which reference TRBV29-1 and TRBJ1-2 provide the parts outside the CDR3, is SAVISQKPSRDICQRGTSLTIQCQVDSQVTMMFWYRQQPGQSLTLIATANQGSEATYESGFVIDKFPISRPNLTFSTLTVSNMSPEDSSIYLCSVGNSNYGYTFGSGTRLTVV.

V is TRBV19 and J is TRBJ1-6; the D gene is possibly TRBD1 (5 bases). Germline V gene lookup returns CDR1 LNHDA and CDR2 SQIVND (reference sequence). The CDR3 is made up of 16 amino acids. V was pared by 3 bases and J by 2 bases, with 11 bases between. The CDR3 loop is CASSIWQGTYNSPLHF. The CDR3, as DNA: TGTGCCAGTAGTATCTGGCAGGGAACCTATAATTCACCCCTCCACTTT.

The rearrangement links TRBV15 to TRBJ1-3; D is perhaps TRBD1 (5 bases). The CDR3 spans 16 residues. In germline, CDR1 is LNHNV, CDR2 YYDKDF (reference sequence). V was clipped by 2 bases and J by 4 bases, with 15 bases between them. The CDR3: CATSRLGPGVGNTIYF. The CDR3 DNA reads as TGTGCCACCAGCAGATTGGGACCCGGGGTCGGAAACACCATATATTTT.

This clonotype has only a few counts. V usage is TRBV20-1 and J usage is TRBJ2-3, with D unresolved. Germline CDR1 and CDR2: DFQATT and SNEGSKA (reference sequence). The CDR3 loop spans 11 amino acids. Trimming removed 3 bases at V and 0 bases at J, with 1 base between. CDR3: CSARSTDTQYF. The CDR3 bases are TGCAGTGCTAGGAGCACAGATACGCAGTATTTT.

This clonotype was counted once. The chain combines TRBV2 with TRBJ1-1; D is unresolved. Germline CDR1 is SNHLY and CDR2 is FYNNEI. The CDR3 sequence is 13 residues long. Trimming removed 3 bases at V and 6 bases at J, with 11 bases between. The CDR3, as DNA: TGTGCCAGCAGTGAGGGCAGGAGGGCTGAAGCTTTCTTT. It encodes CASSEGRRAEAFF.

The chain is built from TRBV7-2 and TRBJ1-4; 7 bases agree with TRBD1. Looked up from germline, CDR1 is SGHTA and CDR2 is FQGNSA. This CDR3 comprises 17 residues. V was clipped by 0 bases and J by 8 bases; unmatched bases: 12. The CDR3 sequence: CASSLAPGRGLREKLFF. DNA of the CDR3: TGTGCCAGCAGCTTAGCGCCTGGGAGGGGGCTACGGGAAAAACTGTTTTTT.

The chain employs TRBV6-1 and TRBJ1-2; 7 nucleotides agree with TRBD1. The CDR3 extends over 14 amino acids. The trim removed 5 bases at V and 7 bases at J, leaving 10 bases unmatched. Germline CDR1 and CDR2: MNHNS and SASEGT. Here the CDR3 reads CASSQGTARPGYTF. The CDR3 DNA reads TGTGCCAGCAGTCAGGGGACAGCTCGCCCTGGCTACACCTTC.

The chain combines TRBV28 with TRBJ1-1; the match to TRBD1 covers 10 bases. This CDR3 spans 16 amino acids. The ends lost 2 bases at V and 0 bases at J; junction bases unmatched: 3. The germline gives CDR1 MDHEN, CDR2 SYDVKM. The CDR3 sequence: CASSLGTGVMNTEAFF. The CDR3 region has the DNA TGTGCCAGCAGTTTAGGGACAGGGGTTATGAACACTGAAGCTTTCTTT.

The gene calls are TRBV7-2 and TRBJ1-2; D possibly corresponds to TRBD1 (5 bases). Trimming removed 1 base at V and 8 bases at J, with 11 bases between. CDR1 is SGHTA, CDR2 FQGNSA, per germline. The CDR3 sequence is 13 residues long. CDR3 region: CASSLGGREGYTF. The CDR3 DNA reads as TGTGCCAGCAGCTTAGGTGGCAGGGAGGGCTACACCTTC.

There are a few counts of this clonotype. The V call is TRBV20-1, the J call TRBJ2-2, with a tentative D call TRBD2 (6 bases). This CDR3 region has 14 residues. Germline V CDR1 and CDR2: DFQATT, SNEGSKA (reference sequence). Trimming removed 6 bases at V and 5 bases at J, with 16 bases between. The CDR3 DNA sequence: TGCAGTGCCGCGGGGCTTTCTAGGACCGGGGAGCTGTTTTTT. This gives the protein CSAAGLSRTGELFF.

The genes are TRBV12-3 or TRBV12-4 and TRBJ1-2; 10 bases are shared with TRBD1. V lost 5 bases, J lost 4 bases, and 4 bases stayed unmatched. The CDR3 contains 14 residues. The CDR3 protein is CASSPGQGIYGYTF. Here the CDR3 DNA reads TGTGCCAGCAGTCCGGGACAGGGGATCTATGGCTACACCTTC.

The chain links TRBV6-5 to TRBJ1-2; D might be TRBD1 (5 bases). Germline values: CDR1 MNHEY, CDR2 SVGAGI. The CDR3 has 14 amino acids. V was pared by 2 bases and J by 4 bases, with 11 bases between. This CDR3 reads CASSYAQGPYGYTF. CDR3 in DNA: TGTGCCAGCAGTTACGCCCAGGGCCCCTATGGCTACACCTTC.

This clonotype was seen a few times. The chain carries TRBV27 and TRBJ2-5, with D hard to call. Germline V gene sequence: CDR1 MNHEY, CDR2 SMNVEV (reference sequence). Trimming removed 5 bases at V and 5 bases at J, with 9 bases between. The CDR3 consists of 12 residues. CDR3 amino acids: CASSHGRETQYF. Here the CDR3 DNA reads TGTGCCAGCAGTCACGGCCGGGAGACCCAGTACTTC.

The CDR3 here is CASSAPGENTIYF. CDR3 DNA: TGTGCCAGCAGTGCCCCCGGGGAAAACACCATATATTTT. The V gene is TRBV6-1, the J gene TRBJ1-3, with unresolved D. Germline values: CDR1 MNHNS, CDR2 SASEGT. The V end lost 4 bases, the J end lost 6 bases, and 10 bases lay between the germline ends. This CDR3 has 13 amino acids.

The rearrangement uses TRBV30 and TRBJ1-5, with a tentative D call TRBD1 (6 bases). CDR3 length: 15 amino acids. The V gene's germline CDR1 is GTSNPN and CDR2 SVGIG (reference sequence). Trimming cost V 0 bases and J 6 bases, with 15 bases left between them. The CDR3 loop is CAWSVGVTGAQPQHF. DNA of the CDR3: TGTGCCTGGAGTGTCGGGGTGACAGGAGCTCAGCCCCAGCATTTT.

V usage is TRBV30 and J usage is TRBJ1-5, with TRBD1 as a possible D gene (5 bases). Germline-derived CDR1 and CDR2 are GTSNPN and SVGIG (reference sequence). The CDR3 contains 13 residues. Trimming removed 4 bases from V and 6 bases from J, with 13 bases in between. Here the CDR3 reads CAWTAGGGQPQHF. CDR3 nucleotides: TGTGCCTGGACAGCAGGTGGGGGTCAGCCCCAGCATTTT. Looking up the rest from reference TRBV30 and TRBJ1-5 gives the full variable domain: SQTIHQWPATLVQPVGSPLSLECTVEGTSNPNLYWYRQAAGRGLQLLFYSVGIGQISSEVPQNLSASRPQDRQFILSSKKLLLSDSGFYLCAWTAGGGQPQHFGDGTRLSIL.

This chain links TRBV21-1 with TRBJ1-5; TRBD1 is taken as the D call from the table, unchecked against the DNA. TRBV21-1 is recorded as a pseudogene. CDR3 length: 15 residues. For the CDR3, the DNA is TGTGCCAGCAGCAAGGAGTGGCAGGGTAATCAGCCCCAGCATTTT. Translation gives CASSKEWQGNQPQHF.

The chain links TRBV6-1 to TRBJ1-5, with a possible D match to TRBD1 (5 bases). The CDR3 contains 14 residues. Trimming left V 7 bases short and J 2 bases short, with 12 bases between. Germline V gives CDR1 MNHNS, CDR2 SASEGT. The CDR3, as DNA: TGTGCCAGCATTTTGACAGAGGGCAATCAGCCCCAGCATTTT. Translated, it gives CASILTEGNQPQHF.

This clonotype has only a few counts. The chain combines TRBV12-3 or TRBV12-4 with TRBJ2-2; D is ambiguous. CDR3 length: 12 amino acids. Trimming took 5 bases from V and 7 from J, leaving 8 bases between them. This chain's CDR3 is CASSPHGGELFF. The CDR3 DNA follows: TGTGCCAGCAGTCCCCATGGCGGGGAGCTGTTTTTT.

This clonotype was seen only a few times. The V and J genes are TRBV2 and TRBJ1-2, with D maybe TRBD1 (5 bases). Germline V lookup: CDR1 SNHLY, CDR2 FYNNEI. The CDR3 is 17 residues long. The germline V and J ends were trimmed by 2 bases and 0 bases, with 16 bases remaining between them. CDR3 coding DNA: TGTGCCAGCAGTGAAACGGGTGACAGCAACTCTAACTATGGCTACACCTTC. This encodes CASSETGDSNSNYGYTF.

The rearrangement joins TRBV6-2 or TRBV6-3 to TRBJ1-6, with 10 nucleotides matching TRBD1. V gave up 6 bases and J gave up 5 bases; unmatched junction bases: 7. CDR1 and CDR2 from the germline V gene are MNHEY and SVGEGT. The CDR3 length is 16 residues. The CDR3 loop is CASRRRQGADNSPLHF. The DNA for the CDR3 is TGTGCCAGCAGGCGCCGACAGGGGGCGGATAATTCACCCCTCCACTTT.